A selection of T cell receptor beta chains follows, all from one sample in a study of T-cell memory formation after mild COVID-19. TCRdb ran MiXCR on the 5' RACE reads and lists one entry per CDR3 protein. In the table there are around 300,000 distinct CDR3 sequences, roughly an eighth of which are singletons. The sequenced sample consisted of PBMCs or a T cell subset sorted from them (not recorded which). The receptors were sampled from a man between 18 and 29 years old who had mild COVID-19 (a few samples of this study predate the infection). Cell type and time point are not known. CDR3s include the opening cysteine and the closing phenylalanine or tryptophan. Each record gives: D gene, V gene, clone size, J gene, CDR3 DNA, CDR3 protein. The D gene is left open where the match is weak. Rows may omit the clone size; those that give it use once, few, many or a size class.

D gene: NA
V gene: TRBV12-3/TRBV12-4
clone size: many
J gene: TRBJ2-3
CDR3 DNA: TGTGCCAGCAGTTTCCGGGACTCCGCAGATACGCAGTATTTT
CDR3 protein: CASSFRDSADTQYF

D gene: NA
V gene: TRBV27
clone size: NA
J gene: TRBJ1-6
CDR3 DNA: TGTGCCAGCGGATATGGGGGAAATAATTCACCCCTCCACTTT
CDR3 protein: CASGYGGNNSPLHF

D gene: NA
V gene: TRBV5-6
clone size: few
J gene: TRBJ2-1
CDR3 DNA: TGTGCCAGCAGCTTGGCCAAGGGATCCACCTACAATGAGCAGTTCTTC
CDR3 protein: CASSLAKGSTYNEQFF

D gene: NA
V gene: TRBV7-2
clone size: NA
J gene: TRBJ2-4
CDR3 DNA: TGTGCCAGCAGCTTATTGGGACTAGCCAAAAACATTCAGTACTTC
CDR3 protein: CASSLLGLAKNIQYF

D gene: NA
V gene: TRBV5-5
clone size: few
J gene: TRBJ2-5
CDR3 DNA: TGTGCCAGCAGCTTGGCCGTGGCCCAGTACTTC
CDR3 protein: CASSLAVAQYF

D gene: TRBD1
V gene: TRBV5-1
clone size: few
J gene: TRBJ2-3
CDR3 DNA: TGCGCCAGCAGCTTAACCAGGGGGCCCACAGATACGCAGTATTTT
CDR3 protein: CASSLTRGPTDTQYF

D gene: TRBD1
V gene: TRBV4-1
clone size: NA
J gene: TRBJ2-5
CDR3 DNA: TGCGCCAGCAGCCGAGAGGGACAGGGGGCCACCCAGTACTTC
CDR3 protein: CASSREGQGATQYF

D gene: TRBD1
V gene: TRBV20-1
clone size: once
J gene: TRBJ2-7
CDR3 DNA: TGCAGTGCGACGACCCGAGGGGGCGAGTACGAGCAGTACTTC
CDR3 protein: CSATTRGGEYEQYF

D gene: NA
V gene: TRBV5-1
clone size: NA
J gene: TRBJ1-1
CDR3 DNA: TGCGCCAGCAGTTTAGATACCGGGCCGGCCAGCGCTGAAGCTTTCTTT
CDR3 protein: CASSLDTGPASAEAFF

D gene: NA
V gene: TRBV4-2
clone size: few
J gene: TRBJ2-5
CDR3 DNA: TGTGCCAGCAGCCAAGATAGCGTAGGATCCGGGACCCAGTACTTC
CDR3 protein: CASSQDSVGSGTQYF

D gene: TRBD2
V gene: TRBV4-1
clone size: NA
J gene: TRBJ2-7
CDR3 DNA: TGCGCCAGCAGCCAAGCTTCAGTTCTAGCGGGGAACTACGAGCAGTACTTC
CDR3 protein: CASSQASVLAGNYEQYF

D gene: TRBD2
V gene: TRBV5-1
clone size: NA
J gene: TRBJ2-1
CDR3 DNA: TGCGCCAGCAGCTCGTGGAGCGGGGGGGCAGATGAGCAGTTCTTC
CDR3 protein: CASSSWSGGADEQFF

D gene: NA
V gene: TRBV5-1
clone size: few
J gene: TRBJ1-6
CDR3 DNA: TGCGCCAGCAGCTTGGCCGCCGAAGGCCGAGGGCGGTCACCCCTCCACTTT
CDR3 protein: CASSLAAEGRGRSPLHF

D gene: NA
V gene: TRBV18
clone size: few
J gene: TRBJ1-5
CDR3 DNA: TGTGCCAGCTCACCAGGGCGGTCCGGCAATCAGCCCCAGCATTTT
CDR3 protein: CASSPGRSGNQPQHF

D gene: TRBD1
V gene: TRBV7-6
clone size: few
J gene: TRBJ1-3
CDR3 DNA: TGTGCCAGCAGCCCCCTGCCGACAGGGACGGGAAACACCATATATTTT
CDR3 protein: CASSPLPTGTGNTIYF

D gene: NA
V gene: TRBV7-8
clone size: few
J gene: TRBJ1-2
CDR3 DNA: TGTGCCAGCAGCTTAGTTGGGGCTTGGGGCTATGGCTACACCTTC
CDR3 protein: CASSLVGAWGYGYTF

D gene: NA
V gene: TRBV2
clone size: NA
J gene: TRBJ2-2
CDR3 DNA: TGTGCCAGCAGTGAATTTGCAGGGATGGGGAGCACCGGGGAGCTGTTTTTT
CDR3 protein: CASSEFAGMGSTGELFF

D gene: NA
V gene: TRBV12-3/TRBV12-4
clone size: few
J gene: TRBJ2-2
CDR3 DNA: TGTGCCAGCAGGTTTTCGACCGGGGAGCTGTTTTTT
CDR3 protein: CASRFSTGELFF

D gene: TRBD2
V gene: TRBV5-1
clone size: NA
J gene: TRBJ2-5
CDR3 DNA: TGCGCCAGCACCTTAGGACTAGCGGGGGTCAGCCAAGAGACCCAGTACTTC
CDR3 protein: CASTLGLAGVSQETQYF

D gene: TRBD2
V gene: TRBV7-9
clone size: NA
J gene: TRBJ2-3
CDR3 DNA: TGTGCCAGCAGCTTCAACAAACTAGCGGGGGATACGCAGTATTTT
CDR3 protein: CASSFNKLAGDTQYF

D gene: TRBD2
V gene: TRBV7-3
clone size: many
J gene: TRBJ2-3
CDR3 DNA: TGTGCCAGCAGCTTGTCGGGGGGTACAGATACGCAGTATTTT
CDR3 protein: CASSLSGGTDTQYF

D gene: NA
V gene: TRBV20-1
clone size: NA
J gene: TRBJ1-1
CDR3 DNA: TGCAGTGCTGTTCTAAGGGGACTGAACACTGAAGCTTTCTTT
CDR3 protein: CSAVLRGLNTEAFF

D gene: TRBD2
V gene: TRBV11-2
clone size: NA
J gene: TRBJ2-2
CDR3 DNA: TGTGCCAGCAGCCGTGAACGCGGGGGGCTAAACACCGGGGAGCTGTTTTTT
CDR3 protein: CASSRERGGLNTGELFF

D gene: NA
V gene: TRBV20-1
clone size: NA
J gene: TRBJ2-1
CDR3 DNA: TGCAGTGCTCTGTCGTTAGGGGGGGGGACCTACAATGAGCAGTTCTTC
CDR3 protein: CSALSLGGGTYNEQFF

D gene: NA
V gene: TRBV5-1
clone size: NA
J gene: TRBJ1-1
CDR3 DNA: TGCGCCAGCAGCTTGGTGGGGCAACTCACTGAAGCTTTCTTT
CDR3 protein: CASSLVGQLTEAFF

D gene: NA
V gene: TRBV19
clone size: few
J gene: TRBJ1-1
CDR3 DNA: TGTGCCAGTAGTATATCAGGGACAAGGAACACTGAAGCTTTCTTT
CDR3 protein: CASSISGTRNTEAFF

D gene: NA
V gene: TRBV7-8
clone size: many
J gene: TRBJ1-1
CDR3 DNA: TGTGCCAGCAGCGGCCGGGGGCTCGACACTGAAGCTTTCTTT
CDR3 protein: CASSGRGLDTEAFF

D gene: TRBD2
V gene: TRBV12-3/TRBV12-4
clone size: many
J gene: TRBJ2-5
CDR3 DNA: TGTGCCAGCAGTAGCCCGGGACTAGCAGCGGAGACCCAGTACTTC
CDR3 protein: CASSSPGLAAETQYF

D gene: NA
V gene: TRBV2
clone size: few
J gene: TRBJ2-7
CDR3 DNA: TGTGCCAGCAGGAACCGGGACCCCTCAAAGGACTTC
CDR3 protein: CASRNRDPSKDF

D gene: TRBD2
V gene: TRBV4-3
clone size: NA
J gene: TRBJ2-3
CDR3 DNA: TGCGCCAGCAGCCAAGATCGGGCCAGCGGGGGGATTCGGGGCACAGATACGCAGTATTTT
CDR3 protein: CASSQDRASGGIRGTDTQYF

D gene: NA
V gene: TRBV15
clone size: many
J gene: TRBJ1-2
CDR3 DNA: TGTGCCACCAGTCCCGACCCGTTAGCTAACTATGGCTACACCTTC
CDR3 protein: CATSPDPLANYGYTF

D gene: NA
V gene: TRBV7-2
clone size: many
J gene: TRBJ2-3
CDR3 DNA: TGTGCCAGCAGCCCTGGGCGGGATACGCAGTATTTT
CDR3 protein: CASSPGRDTQYF

D gene: TRBD1
V gene: TRBV24-1
clone size: few
J gene: TRBJ2-2
CDR3 DNA: TGTGCCACCAGCGGACAGGCCACCGGGGAGCTGTTTTTT
CDR3 protein: CATSGQATGELFF

D gene: NA
V gene: TRBV4-3
clone size: few
J gene: TRBJ1-6
CDR3 DNA: TGCGCCAGCAGCAAAAGGTCTGGTTCACCCCTCCACTTT
CDR3 protein: CASSKRSGSPLHF

D gene: TRBD1
V gene: TRBV20-1
clone size: many
J gene: TRBJ1-2
CDR3 DNA: TGCAGTGCTAGAGACCCTATGACAGGGAACTATGGCTACACCTTC
CDR3 protein: CSARDPMTGNYGYTF

D gene: NA
V gene: TRBV5-1
clone size: few
J gene: TRBJ2-5
CDR3 DNA: TGCGCCAGCAGCTTGGAGGGGTACGAGACCCAGTACTTC
CDR3 protein: CASSLEGYETQYF

D gene: TRBD1
V gene: TRBV7-2
clone size: NA
J gene: TRBJ2-3
CDR3 DNA: TGTGCCAGCAGCTTAGGGACCTCCGGGACAGTAGGGGATACGCAGTATTTT
CDR3 protein: CASSLGTSGTVGDTQYF

D gene: NA
V gene: TRBV5-1
clone size: few
J gene: TRBJ2-1
CDR3 DNA: TGCGCCAGCAAACAGGACGGTTACTCCTACAATGAGCAGTTCTTC
CDR3 protein: CASKQDGYSYNEQFF

D gene: NA
V gene: TRBV7-8
clone size: many
J gene: TRBJ1-1
CDR3 DNA: TGTGCCAGCAGCTTAGCAATTTTAGGTCGCAGGGGCACTGAAGCTTTCTTT
CDR3 protein: CASSLAILGRRGTEAFF

D gene: NA
V gene: TRBV12-3/TRBV12-4
clone size: few
J gene: TRBJ1-2
CDR3 DNA: TGTGCCAGCAGTTTTAATGGGCCCAACTATGGCTACACCTTC
CDR3 protein: CASSFNGPNYGYTF

D gene: TRBD1
V gene: TRBV6-2/TRBV6-3
clone size: few
J gene: TRBJ1-2
CDR3 DNA: TGTGCCAGCAGTTACAGACGGGGACAGGGATCGCGTGGCTACACCTTC
CDR3 protein: CASSYRRGQGSRGYTF

D gene: NA
V gene: TRBV12-3/TRBV12-4
clone size: many
J gene: TRBJ2-1
CDR3 DNA: TGTGCCAGCAGTTTAGAGAGGACAAAGCAGTTCTTC
CDR3 protein: CASSLERTKQFF

D gene: NA
V gene: TRBV7-3
clone size: few
J gene: TRBJ2-3
CDR3 DNA: TGTGCCAGCAGCTTATTCGTTGCGGAGGGGGCGACAGATACGCAGTATTTT
CDR3 protein: CASSLFVAEGATDTQYF

D gene: NA
V gene: TRBV12-3/TRBV12-4
clone size: NA
J gene: TRBJ2-5
CDR3 DNA: TGTGCCAGCAGTTTAGGGACTTTGGAGGGAGAGACCCAGTACTTC
CDR3 protein: CASSLGTLEGETQYF

D gene: NA
V gene: TRBV11-2
clone size: NA
J gene: TRBJ2-3
CDR3 DNA: TGTGCCAGCAGCTTAGCTTCCTCCGGCGCGCCAGCCACAGATACGCAGTATTTT
CDR3 protein: CASSLASSGAPATDTQYF

D gene: NA
V gene: TRBV2
clone size: NA
J gene: TRBJ2-1
CDR3 DNA: TGTGCCAGCAGTGAAGTTCATCGGGCTAGCCCTCCGTTCTTC
CDR3 protein: CASSEVHRASPPFF

D gene: TRBD2
V gene: TRBV12-3/TRBV12-4
clone size: NA
J gene: TRBJ2-1
CDR3 DNA: TGTGCCAGCAATCCGACTAGCCCCTACAATGAGCAGTTCTTC
CDR3 protein: CASNPTSPYNEQFF

D gene: NA
V gene: TRBV6-6
clone size: few
J gene: TRBJ2-2
CDR3 DNA: TGTGCCAGCGGGACGGGGGGCCGGGCCGGGGAGCTGTTTTTT
CDR3 protein: CASGTGGRAGELFF

D gene: TRBD1
V gene: TRBV5-1
clone size: NA
J gene: TRBJ1-5
CDR3 DNA: TGCGCCAGCAGCTTGGTTAGGCGGACAGGGGAGGATCAGCCCCAGCATTTT
CDR3 protein: CASSLVRRTGEDQPQHF

D gene: NA
V gene: TRBV11-3
clone size: many
J gene: TRBJ2-3
CDR3 DNA: TGTGCCAGCAGCTTAGATGGGGCAGGCTATCCGGCGCCGAGGCGTACGCAGTATTTT
CDR3 protein: CASSLDGAGYPAPRRTQYF

D gene: TRBD2
V gene: TRBV6-5
clone size: NA
J gene: TRBJ2-1
CDR3 DNA: TGTGCCAGCAGTTTGTCTAGCGGGGGGGCTGGTGAGCAGTTCTTC
CDR3 protein: CASSLSSGGAGEQFF

D gene: NA
V gene: TRBV7-2
clone size: many
J gene: TRBJ1-6
CDR3 DNA: TGTGCCAGCAGCTTAGGTGCGGAGCTTACGTGGGCGCCCCTCCACTTT
CDR3 protein: CASSLGAELTWAPLHF

D gene: TRBD2
V gene: TRBV23-1
clone size: many
J gene: TRBJ2-1
CDR3 DNA: TGCGCCAGCAGTCAAAAGCACTCGGGGGGGCCTTTCAAGGAGCAGTTCTTC
CDR3 protein: CASSQKHSGGPFKEQFF

D gene: TRBD1
V gene: TRBV10-3
clone size: NA
J gene: TRBJ2-1
CDR3 DNA: TGTGCCATCAGTGAGTCAGCTGGGACAGGGGAGCCCTACCGGGCCAATGAGCAGTTCTTC
CDR3 protein: CAISESAGTGEPYRANEQFF

D gene: NA
V gene: TRBV19
clone size: many
J gene: TRBJ2-7
CDR3 DNA: TGTGCCAGTAGTATTGCCGGCGGTTCCTACGAGCAGTACTTC
CDR3 protein: CASSIAGGSYEQYF

D gene: NA
V gene: TRBV20-1
clone size: few
J gene: TRBJ1-5
CDR3 DNA: TGCAGTGCTAACCCGGGCCACCCAAATCAGCCCCAGCATTTT
CDR3 protein: CSANPGHPNQPQHF